This T cell receptor (beta chain) was identified during a study of response to subunit inactivated influenza vaccine. Broader study findings: Researchers suggested that each seasonal influenza vaccination recruits few new T cells.

At least ten counts were recorded for this clonotype. The antigen remains undetermined. Using its own MiXCR run on the RT-PCR reads, TCRdb lists one record per CDR3 protein. The profile covers 430,000 or so distinct CDR3 sequences, with approximately 11% appearing a single time and about 12% taken by the ten largest. The CDR3 length is 17 residues. Germline CDR1 and CDR2: KGHSH and LQKENI. V was clipped by 4 bases and J by 0 bases, with 19 bases between them. This TCR was recovered from a man aged 50 to 60 who received an inactivated influenza vaccine. This material consisted of PBMCs from blood, taken about 6 weeks after vaccination. The chain uses TRBV18 and TRBJ2-7; a possible D gene is TRBD1 (6 bases). The CDR3, as DNA: TGTGCCAGCTCACTCCGTCCCGACAGGAGGAGCTCCTACGAGCAGTACTTC. Amino acid sequence: CASSLRPDRRSSYEQYF.